The following is a T cell receptor beta chain sequence with its context. Its target is not known. Germline values: CDR1 SEHNR, CDR2 FQNEAQ (reference sequence). This CDR3 region has 15 residues. V dropped 5 bases and J dropped 1 base, with 14 bases sitting between them. Clones were read by immunoSEQ multiplex PCR, and TCRdb kept only the in-frame ones, dropping some. In the table there are roughly 250,000 clones, 87% of which are singletons. The treatment denotes: around 19 received Ad26.COV2.S at low or high dose, single or two shots; 5 received placebo; per-sample allocation not given. Collection of the samples took place on day 63 after the first injection of vaccine or placebo. This record comes from a study of Ad26.COV2.S vaccination and SARS-CoV-2 variants. Study-wide background: Into the muscle, Ad26.COV2.S was dosed once or twice, 56 days apart.

General study findings and limits: Vaccinees reportedly had broad spike-specific CD8+ and CD4+ T cell responses. Compared with placebo recipients, vaccine recipients had higher spike-specific TCR breadth.

The origin of this receptor is a person aged 18-65 years who received the Ad26.COV2.S COVID-19 vaccine or a placebo. The V and J genes are TRBV7-9 and TRBJ1-2; D is ambiguous. Material: peripheral blood, obtained in a trial of Ad26.COV2.S vaccine versus placebo. The chain's CDR3 is CASSRGMGLNYGYTF. CDR3 nucleotides: TGTGCCAGCAGCCGAGGAATGGGCCTTAACTATGGCTACACCTTC. Variable domain in full (rest from reference TRBV7-9 and TRBJ1-2): DTGVSQNPRHKITKRGQNVTFRCDPISEHNRLYWYRQTLGQGPEFLTYFQNEAQLEKSRLLSDRFSAERPKGSFSTLEIQRTEQGDSAMYLCASSRGMGLNYGYTFGSGTRLTVV.